These T cell receptor beta chains were read from a single sample in a study of spatial heterogeneity in lung cancer. A single record per CDR3 protein comes from TCRdb applying MiXCR to the 5' RACE reads. Among about 95,000 distinct CDR3 sequences, roughly 8.7% were seen once, and the ten largest hold about 7%. The specimen was PBMCs, collected at surgery. The source is a male donor with early-stage non-small cell lung cancer. Both conserved end residues are part of each CDR3. D genes are given only for firm matches. Rows give clone size only sometimes, using once, few, many, or a class for an expanded clone.

D gene	V gene	J gene	clone size	CDR3 DNA	CDR3 protein
NA	TRBV7-9	TRBJ1-1	few	TGTGCCAGCAGCTTTGGCGTGAGGGGACCTGAAGCTTTCTTT	CASSFGVRGPEAFF
NA	TRBV29-1	TRBJ1-1	NA	TGCAGCGTTGTCGACGGGGGCACTGAAGCTTTCTTT	CSVVDGGTEAFF
NA	TRBV7-2	TRBJ1-4	few	TGTGCCAGCAGTCCACGCCCAACACGGGGTGAAAAACTGTTTTTT	CASSPRPTRGEKLFF
TRBD1	TRBV19	TRBJ2-1	few	TGTGCCAGTAGGCCGGGACAGGGGATGTATGAGCAGTTCTTC	CASRPGQGMYEQFF
NA	TRBV5-1	TRBJ2-5	NA	TGCGCCAGCAGCTTGAGCAGGGGTTGGGAGACCCAGTACTTC	CASSLSRGWETQYF
TRBD2	TRBV13	TRBJ2-7	many	TGTGCCAGCAGCCAAGGTAGACTAGCTGCGCTGAGCGAGCAGTACTTC	CASSQGRLAALSEQYF
NA	TRBV12-3/TRBV12-4	TRBJ2-3	many	TGTGCCAGCAAGGGAGTAAAGAGGACAGATACGCAGTATTTT	CASKGVKRTDTQYF
TRBD1	TRBV7-2	TRBJ2-1	NA	TGTGCCAGCGGACCCCCCGGGACAGGCTACAATGAGCAGTTCTTC	CASGPPGTGYNEQFF
NA	TRBV29-1	TRBJ2-3	few	TGCAGCGTTGAGGGTCGGGGTGGCACAGATACGCAGTATTTT	CSVEGRGGTDTQYF
NA	TRBV13	TRBJ1-2	many	TGTGCCAGCAGCTTAGGCCCTAACTATGGCTACACCTTC	CASSLGPNYGYTF
NA	TRBV6-6	TRBJ2-7	NA	TGTGCCAGCAGCCCGGCCGACCGACTCCTCTACGAGCAGTACTTC	CASSPADRLLYEQYF
NA	TRBV20-1	TRBJ1-1	few	TGCAGTGCTATCGACAGGAACACTGAAGCTTTCTTT	CSAIDRNTEAFF
NA	TRBV29-1	TRBJ2-1	NA	TGCAGCGTTGGGAATAGCCGCGAGCAGTTCTTC	CSVGNSREQFF
NA	TRBV7-2	TRBJ1-1	few	TGTGCCAGCAGCTTCGGGAACTCCAACACTGAAGCTTTCTTT	CASSFGNSNTEAFF
NA	TRBV3-1	TRBJ2-2	many	TGTGCCAGCAGCGCCCGGGACTCGGGCCCCGGGGAGCTGTTTTTT	CASSARDSGPGELFF
TRBD2	TRBV7-2	TRBJ2-1	few	TGTGCCAGCAGCTTTGGCGGGAGTCGGGGGCAGTTCTTC	CASSFGGSRGQFF
NA	TRBV5-6	TRBJ2-5	many	TGTGCCAGCAGCTGGGGGCGGGTCCAAGAGACCCAGTACTTC	CASSWGRVQETQYF